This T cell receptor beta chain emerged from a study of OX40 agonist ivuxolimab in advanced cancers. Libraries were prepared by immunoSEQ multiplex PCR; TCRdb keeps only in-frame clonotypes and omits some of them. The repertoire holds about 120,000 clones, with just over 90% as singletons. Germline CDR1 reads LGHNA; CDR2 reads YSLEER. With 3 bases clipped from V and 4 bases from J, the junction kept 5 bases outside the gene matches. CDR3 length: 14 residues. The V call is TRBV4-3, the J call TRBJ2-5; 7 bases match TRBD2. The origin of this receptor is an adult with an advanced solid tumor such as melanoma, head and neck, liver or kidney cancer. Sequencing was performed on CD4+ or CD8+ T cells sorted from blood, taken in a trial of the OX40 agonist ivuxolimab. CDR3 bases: TGCGCCAGCAGCCAGGGAGGGAGGGGAGAGACCCAGTACTTC. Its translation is CASSQGGRGETQYF.